This T cell receptor (beta chain) was found in a study of cytomegalovirus exposure and HLA in healthy donors. Overall study context: For the approximately 430 genotyped donors, approximately 83% fell within the Caucasian-associated ancestry cluster. Regarding the study as a whole: The study recorded 160 or so TCR beta chains that were cytomegalovirus-associated. Among CMV-associated TCR beta chains, most appeared HLA-restricted in a later analysis.

PCR amplification relied on 60 Vbeta primers (plus 13 Jbeta primers). Assay used: immunoSEQ multiplex PCR; TCRdb lists only in-frame clones, some missing. The repertoire consists of roughly 130,000 clones, with 80% occurring once and the leading ten covering about 3.3%. Concerning this clone: Antigen: not known.

Sequencing was done on a sample of PBMCs. This TCR was sampled from a male donor in good health and CMV-seronegative.

The CDR3 DNA reads TGTGCCAGCAGCTTAGTAGACTCCGGGACAGGCTCTTACAATGAGCAGTTCTTC. Amino acid sequence: CASSLVDSGTGSYNEQFF. V gene TRBV7-9 combines with J gene TRBJ2-1, with 8 bases lining up with TRBD1. This CDR3 is 18 amino acids long. The junction had 12 bases not matched to a gene; V was cut back by 1 base and J by 4 bases. Per the germline V gene, CDR1 is SEHNR and CDR2 is FQNEAQ (reference sequence). The full variable domain, its missing parts supplied by reference TRBV7-9 and TRBJ2-1, is DTGVSQNPRHKITKRGQNVTFRCDPISEHNRLYWYRQTLGQGPEFLTYFQNEAQLEKSRLLSDRFSAERPKGSFSTLEIQRTEQGDSAMYLCASSLVDSGTGSYNEQFFGPGTRLTVL.